The 30 T cell receptor beta chains in this list originate from one sample, sequenced in a study of shared T cell receptors in the human thymus. The data were produced by immunoSEQ multiplex PCR, yet TCRdb's version contains in-frame clones alone and is incomplete. The sample consists of about 660,000 clones, around 87% of them appearing once. These sequences were also reported in another study, on human thymus T cells.

Material: thymocytes. The receptors stem from a boy under two years old with a congenital heart defect.

This chain connects TRBV5-1 to TRBJ2-1; no reliable D call. Germline-derived CDR1 and CDR2 are SGHRS and YFSETQ. CDR3 length equals 17 residues. V was trimmed by 4 bases and J by 2 bases, leaving 19 bases between them. The CDR3 protein is CASSLPTLAVAYNEQFF. The DNA for the CDR3 is TGCGCCAGCAGCCTGCCGACTTTGGCTGTAGCCTACAATGAGCAGTTCTTC. Full variable domain (missing parts from reference TRBV5-1 and TRBJ2-1): KAGVTQTPRYLIKTRGQQVTLSCSPISGHRSVSWYQQTPGQGLQFLFEYFSETQRNKGNFPGRFSGRQFSNSRSEMNVSTLELGDSALYLCASSLPTLAVAYNEQFFGPGTRLTVL.

Note on this clone: Other nucleotide sequences in the sample specify the same CDR3. The V gene is TRBV2, the J gene TRBJ1-2; the match to TRBD1 covers 10 bases. The CDR3 contains 13 residues. V lost 8 bases, J lost 6 bases, and 6 bases stayed unmatched. Germline CDR1 and CDR2: SNHLY and FYNNEI. In DNA, the CDR3 is TGTGCCAGCCGACCGACAGGGGGCGATGGCTACACCTTC. Translating it yields CASRPTGGDGYTF. The full variable domain, its missing parts supplied by reference TRBV2 and TRBJ1-2, is EPEVTQTPSHQVTQMGQEVILRCVPISNHLYFYWYRQILGQKVEFLVSFYNNEISEKSEIFDDQFSVERPDGSNFTLKIRSTKLEDSAMYFCASRPTGGDGYTFGSGTRLTVV.

The rearrangement joins TRBV7-8 to TRBJ2-6; D gene ambiguous. Germline CDR1 and CDR2: SGHVS and FQNEAQ. With 5 bases removed from V and 0 bases from J, the gap between germline ends came to 11 bases. CDR3 length: 16 residues. The CDR3 loop reads CASSPVYRSGANVLTF. The CDR3 DNA sequence: TGTGCCAGCAGCCCTGTCTATCGCTCTGGGGCCAACGTCCTGACTTTC.

The chain employs TRBV6-5 and TRBJ2-5; the match to TRBD2 covers 8 bases. Germline assignment: CDR1 MNHEY and CDR2 SVGAGI. The CDR3 consists of 13 residues. After removal of 5 bases from V and 3 bases from J, the junction contained 2 bases not matched to a gene. For the CDR3, the DNA is TGTGCCAGCAGTCTTAGCGGGGAAGAGACCCAGTACTTC. It is translated as CASSLSGEETQYF.

This chain links TRBV7-4 with TRBJ2-5; D is possibly TRBD2 (5 bases). Germline CDR1 SGHVT, CDR2 SQSDAQ. V shed 5 bases and J shed 3 bases, with 19 bases lying between them. CDR3 length: 16 residues. The CDR3 DNA follows: TGTGCCAGCAGCCATGGCTCGTTGGGAGCGGAAGAGACCCAGTACTTC. It translates to CASSHGSLGAEETQYF.

The J gene is TRBJ2-7, the V gene TRBV29-1, with 9 positions matching TRBD2. V gave up 4 bases and J gave up 3 bases; unmatched junction bases: 4. CDR1 SQVTM and CDR2 ANQGSEA come from the germline V gene. This CDR3 is built from 13 residues. The CDR3 DNA follows: TGCAGCGTTGTGCGGGAGGGGGGCTACGAGCAGTACTTC. It yields the protein CSVVREGGYEQYF.

The chain couples TRBV30 to TRBJ2-1; the D gene is possibly TRBD2 (6 bases). The CDR3 is 16 amino acids. Germline-derived CDR1 and CDR2 are GTSNPN and SVGIG (reference sequence). The V end lost 0 bases, the J end lost 8 bases, and 20 bases lay between the germline ends. The CDR3 loop is CAWSVTSPFGNDEQFF. CDR3 nucleotides: TGTGCCTGGAGTGTGACTAGTCCCTTTGGTAATGATGAGCAGTTCTTC.

The chain couples TRBV6-1 to TRBJ2-7; 12 bases line up with TRBD2. Germline V CDR1 and CDR2: MNHNS, SASEGT. The CDR3 runs to 19 residues. The V segment lost 0 bases and the J segment 4 bases; nucleotides outside the gene matches: 13. The CDR3 loop is CASSEALIGWTSGKYEQYF. The DNA for the CDR3 is TGTGCCAGCAGTGAAGCCCTGATCGGTTGGACTAGCGGGAAATACGAGCAGTACTTC.

V usage is TRBV5-1 and J usage is TRBJ2-2; D is perhaps TRBD1 (7 bases). Germline assignment: CDR1 SGHRS and CDR2 YFSETQ. Trimming removed 4 bases from V and 3 bases from J, with 13 bases in between. The length of the CDR3 is 15 residues. For the CDR3, the DNA is TGCGCCAGCAGCCTAGACAGGGAGGACACCGGGGAGCTGTTTTTT. Translation: CASSLDREDTGELFF.

V and J are TRBV6-5 and TRBJ2-3; 7 nucleotides agree with TRBD2. Germline CDR1 MNHEY, CDR2 SVGAGI. The CDR3 runs to 14 residues. V trimming: 5 bases; J trimming: 6 bases; junction bases outside the gene matches: 8. The CDR3 nucleotides are TGTGCCAGCAGTACGGGCGGGAGAAGGGATACGCAGTATTTT. It specifies CASSTGGRRDTQYF.

The CDR3 loop is CATSGAQGFLEFF. The CDR3 DNA is TGTGCCACCAGCGGAGCACAGGGGTTTCTTGAGTTCTTC. The chain employs TRBV15 and TRBJ2-1, with 7 nucleotides matching TRBD1. Germline V lookup: CDR1 LNHNV, CDR2 YYDKDF (reference sequence). This CDR3 is 13 amino acids long. V lost 5 bases and J lost 14; bases outside the gene matches: 12.

This clone was seen more than once but under ten times. The chain is built from TRBV5-5 and TRBJ2-7; 8 nucleotides align to TRBD1. Germline assignment: CDR1 SGHKS and CDR2 YYEKEE (reference sequence). The CDR3 runs to 16 residues. Germline trimming cut 4 bases from V and 3 bases from J; bases unmatched to any gene: 12. CDR3 in DNA: TGTGCCAGCAGCCCCCCATCGGGACAGGCTCACTACGAGCAGTACTTC. Its protein product is CASSPPSGQAHYEQYF.

The chain recombines TRBV9 with TRBJ1-5, with 10 bases aligning to TRBD1. CDR3 length: 16 residues. The germline V gene encodes CDR1 SGDLS and CDR2 YYNGEE. V lost 2 bases to trimming and J lost 5 bases; unmatched junction nucleotides: 7. The DNA for the CDR3 is TGTGCCAGCAGCGTTGCCCGGGACAGGGGACATCAGCCCCAGCATTTT. Translation: CASSVARDRGHQPQHF.

The CDR3 bases are TGTGCCAGCAGCCATACCGGGAGCAATCAGCCCCAGCATTTT. Its translation: CASSHTGSNQPQHF. The chain carries TRBV5-6 and TRBJ1-5, with D hard to call. The germline gives CDR1 SGHDT, CDR2 YYEEEE. There are 14 residues in the CDR3. Trimming removed 4 bases from V and 1 base from J, with 9 bases in between.

The genes are TRBV27 and TRBJ1-1; 7 bases fit TRBD1. The germline V gene encodes CDR1 MNHEY and CDR2 SMNVEV (reference sequence). The CDR3 is 13 amino acids. The V gene end was trimmed by 4 bases and the J gene end by 6 bases; junction bases not matched to a gene: 5. CDR3 coding DNA: TGTGCCAGCAGTTCTCGACAGGGACCTGAAGCTTTCTTT. Protein sequence: CASSSRQGPEAFF.

CDR3 nucleotides: TGTGCCAGCAGCCCCGGCCCCAGGACTACCAGCCACATCCTCTACGAGCAGTACTTC. Encoded protein: CASSPGPRTTSHILYEQYF. The chain is built from TRBV7-2 and TRBJ2-7; D is possibly TRBD2 (6 bases). Trimming shortened V by 5 bases and J by 3 bases, and 29 bases separated the two germline ends. Germline V CDR1 and CDR2: SGHTA, FQGNSA. The CDR3 sequence is 19 residues long.

This clone was seen a single time. This rearrangement joins TRBV7-6 to TRBJ1-1, with D possibly matching TRBD1 (6 bases). V was clipped by 0 bases and J by 2 bases, with 16 bases between them. The CDR3 sequence is 17 residues long. CDR1 is SGHVS, CDR2 FNYEAQ, per germline. CDR3 amino acids: CASSLAVYRERNTEAFF. The CDR3 nucleotides read TGTGCCAGCAGCTTAGCTGTCTACAGGGAACGAAACACTGAAGCTTTCTTT.

This clone was found a few times. This chain joins TRBV4-3 and TRBJ2-3; TRBD2 matches 13 bases. Unmatched junction bases numbered 12, after V lost 4 bases and J lost 2 bases. Germline lookup yields CDR1 LGHNA and CDR2 YSLEER. This CDR3 is 19 amino acids long. This chain's CDR3 is CASSLGGTSGALHTDTQYF. In DNA form, the CDR3 reads TGCGCCAGCAGCCTGGGCGGGACTAGCGGGGCTTTACACACAGATACGCAGTATTTT.

The chain carries TRBV15 and TRBJ2-1; D might be TRBD1 (6 bases). Between the trimmed V and J ends, which lost 3 bases and 5 bases, there was a span of 11 bases. The CDR3 sequence is 14 residues long. Germline lookup yields CDR1 LNHNV and CDR2 YYDKDF (reference sequence). DNA for the CDR3: TGTGCCACCAGCAGCGGACAGTGTCACAATGAGCAGTTCTTC. Residues: CATSSGQCHNEQFF.

The V and J genes are TRBV6-1 and TRBJ2-7; tentatively, D is TRBD1 (5 bases). The CDR3 is made up of 12 amino acids. CDR1 MNHNS and CDR2 SASEGT come from the germline V gene. Trimming took 8 bases from V and 4 from J, leaving 12 bases between them. The CDR3, as DNA: TGTGCCAGCCGCAGGGCTCAGTACGAGCAGTACTTC. Amino acids: CASRRAQYEQYF.

The chain links TRBV9 to TRBJ1-1; D is uncertain. From germline, CDR1 is SGDLS and CDR2 YYNGEE. This CDR3 spans 14 amino acids. With 0 bases removed from V and 10 bases from J, the gap between germline ends came to 16 bases. DNA of the CDR3: TGTGCCAGCAGCGTAGTAGGAGACCATGAGTCAGCTTTCTTT. As protein: CASSVVGDHESAFF.

The rearrangement links TRBV29-1 to TRBJ2-7; the D gene is possibly TRBD1 (6 bases). Germline V gene sequence: CDR1 SQVTM, CDR2 ANQGSEA. V was shortened by 7 bases and J by 2 bases, with 12 bases between the two germline ends. The CDR3 extends over 12 amino acids. The CDR3 reads CSAAGTTYEQYF. CDR3 sequence (DNA): TGCAGCGCGGCCGGGACAACCTACGAGCAGTACTTC.

V and J are TRBV5-6 and TRBJ2-7; a weak D match, TRBD1 (5 bases). CDR1 and CDR2 (germline): SGHDT, YYEEEE. The CDR3 spans 14 residues. V shed 1 base and J shed 2 bases, with 10 bases lying between them. The CDR3 coding sequence is TGTGCCAGCAGCTTGCTAAGGGGCCCCTACGAGCAGTACTTC. It codes for CASSLLRGPYEQYF.

The CDR3 coding sequence is TGTGCCAGCAGCTTTAACCTGACAGACTATGGCTACACCTTC. Amino acids: CASSFNLTDYGYTF. The chain joins TRBV7-9 to TRBJ1-2; D perhaps matches TRBD1 (5 bases). This CDR3 is built from 14 residues. V was pared by 3 bases and J by 3 bases, with 11 bases between. Germline lookup yields CDR1 SEHNR and CDR2 FQNEAQ (reference sequence).

This sequence joins TRBV14 and TRBJ2-7; D perhaps matches TRBD1 (7 bases). CDR3 length equals 14 residues. V was shortened by 3 bases and J by 2 bases, with 11 bases between the two germline ends. Germline CDR1 and CDR2: SGHDN and FVKESK. CDR3 in DNA: TGTGCCAGCAGCCAGGCGGGACAGCCCTACGAGCAGTACTTC. Protein sequence: CASSQAGQPYEQYF.

V usage is TRBV2 and J usage is TRBJ1-1; 9 nucleotides align to TRBD1. Germline trimming cut 5 bases from V and 7 bases from J; bases unmatched to any gene: 14. CDR1 is SNHLY, CDR2 FYNNEI, per germline. The CDR3 totals 16 residues. The CDR3: CASSTQLQGAFIEAFF. CDR3 bases: TGTGCCAGCAGTACTCAACTACAGGGGGCCTTTATTGAAGCTTTCTTT.

The chain's CDR3 is CASSDSGQGNGYTF. CDR3 in DNA: TGTGCCAGCAGTGACTCAGGACAGGGGAATGGCTACACCTTC. The V call is TRBV6-4, the J call TRBJ1-2; 9 bases map to TRBD1. The CDR3 length is 14 residues. Trimming cost V 0 bases and J 6 bases; bases outside gene matches: 2. Germline CDR1 and CDR2: MRHNA and SNTAGT.

The chain carries TRBV5-1 and TRBJ2-2, with 9 nucleotides matching TRBD1. The germline gives CDR1 SGHRS, CDR2 YFSETQ. The V and J ends lost 0 bases and 0 bases, in that order; junction bases with no gene match: 12. The CDR3 contains 20 residues. The CDR3 nucleotides are TGCGCCAGCAGCTTGGTCACCATACAGGGGGCGCGGGCGAACACCGGGGAGCTGTTTTTT. Protein sequence: CASSLVTIQGARANTGELFF.

This clone was seen a single time. J is TRBJ1-2 and V is TRBV9, with D possibly TRBD1 on 6 matching bases. This CDR3 contains 14 residues. Germline CDR1 reads SGDLS; CDR2 reads YYNGEE. V shed 3 bases and J shed 9 bases, with 18 bases lying between them. CDR3 sequence (DNA): TGTGCCAGCAGCGGCAAGGCTGCACAGGGACGCTACACCTTC. Protein product: CASSGKAAQGRYTF.

The chain recombines TRBV7-9 with TRBJ2-5, with TRBD2 matching 10 bases. The DNA end is more similar to TRBJ2-7, so the J call may be wrong. CDR1 SEHNR and CDR2 FQNEAQ come from the germline V gene (reference sequence). The CDR3 totals 17 residues. CDR3 amino acids: CASSLEAQREGVYEQYF. CDR3 nucleotide sequence: TGTGCCAGCAGCTTAGAGGCTCAGCGGGAGGGCGTATACGAGCAGTACTTC.